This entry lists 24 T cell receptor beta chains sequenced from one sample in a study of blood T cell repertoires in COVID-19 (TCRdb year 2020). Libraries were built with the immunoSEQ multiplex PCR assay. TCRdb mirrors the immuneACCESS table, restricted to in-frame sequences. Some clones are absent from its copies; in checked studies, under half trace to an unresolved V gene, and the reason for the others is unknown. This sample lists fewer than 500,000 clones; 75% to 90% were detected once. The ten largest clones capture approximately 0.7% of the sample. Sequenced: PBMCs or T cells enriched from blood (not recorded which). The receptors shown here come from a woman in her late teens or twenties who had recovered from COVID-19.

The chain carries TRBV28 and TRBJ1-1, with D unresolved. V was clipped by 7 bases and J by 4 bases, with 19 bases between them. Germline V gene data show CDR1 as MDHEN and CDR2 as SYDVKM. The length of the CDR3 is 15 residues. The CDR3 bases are TGTGCCAGCACCCCTCCCCTTCCAGGTCCCACTGAAGCTTTCTTT. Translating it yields CASTPPLPGPTEAFF.

The CDR3 sequence is CASSLDRRNYGYTF. The CDR3 DNA sequence: TGTGCCAGCAGCTTGGACCGCCGGAACTATGGCTACACCTTC. The rearrangement uses TRBV5-6 and TRBJ1-2; no clear D gene. The CDR3 extends over 14 amino acids. The germline V gene encodes CDR1 SGHDT and CDR2 YYEEEE. The germline V and J ends were trimmed by 0 bases and 2 bases, with 8 bases remaining between them.

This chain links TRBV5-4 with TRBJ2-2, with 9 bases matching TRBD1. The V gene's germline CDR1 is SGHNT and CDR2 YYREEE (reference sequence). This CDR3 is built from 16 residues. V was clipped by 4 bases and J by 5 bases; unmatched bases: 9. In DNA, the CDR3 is TGTGCCAGCAGCGCAACCGGGACAGGGAGTACCGGGGAGCTGTTTTTT. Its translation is CASSATGTGSTGELFF.

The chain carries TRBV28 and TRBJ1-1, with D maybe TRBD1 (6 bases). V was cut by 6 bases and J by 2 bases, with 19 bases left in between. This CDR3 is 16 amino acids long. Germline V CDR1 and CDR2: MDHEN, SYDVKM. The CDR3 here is CASSLAGGGANTEAFF. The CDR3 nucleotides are TGTGCCAGCAGCCTAGCCGGTGGGGGGGCAAACACTGAAGCTTTCTTT. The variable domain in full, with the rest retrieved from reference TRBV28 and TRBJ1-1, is DVKVTQSSRYLVKRTGEKVFLECVQDMDHENMFWYRQDPGLGLRLIYFSYDVKMKEKGDIPEGYSVSREKKERFSLILESASTNQTSMYLCASSLAGGGANTEAFFGQGTRLTVV.

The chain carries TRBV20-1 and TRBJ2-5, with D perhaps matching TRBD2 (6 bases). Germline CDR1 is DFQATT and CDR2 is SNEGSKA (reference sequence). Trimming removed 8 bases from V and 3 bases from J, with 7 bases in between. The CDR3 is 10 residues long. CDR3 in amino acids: CSPGEETQYF. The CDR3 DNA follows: TGCAGTCCGGGGGAAGAGACCCAGTACTTC.

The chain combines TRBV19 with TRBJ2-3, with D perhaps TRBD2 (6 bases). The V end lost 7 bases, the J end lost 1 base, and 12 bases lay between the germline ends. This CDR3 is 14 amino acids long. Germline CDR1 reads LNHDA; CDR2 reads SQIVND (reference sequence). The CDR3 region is CASTKGGGTDTQYF. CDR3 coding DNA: TGTGCCAGTACCAAAGGAGGGGGCACAGATACGCAGTATTTT.

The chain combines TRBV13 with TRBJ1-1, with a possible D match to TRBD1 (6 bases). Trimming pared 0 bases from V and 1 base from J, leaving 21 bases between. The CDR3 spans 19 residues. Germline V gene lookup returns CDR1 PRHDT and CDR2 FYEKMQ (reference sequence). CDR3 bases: TGTGCCAGCAGCTTAGGCGGTACAGGGTCAATAAGGTGGAACACTGAAGCTTTCTTT. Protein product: CASSLGGTGSIRWNTEAFF.

This CDR3 reads CASSRSRQATNEKLFF. The CDR3 DNA reads as TGTGCCAGCTCGAGGAGTAGACAGGCAACTAATGAAAAACTGTTTTTT. This rearrangement joins TRBV18 to TRBJ1-4; a weak D match, TRBD1 (6 bases). This CDR3 is 16 amino acids long. The V and J ends lost 6 bases and 0 bases respectively, with 14 bases between them. Germline CDR1 KGHSH, CDR2 LQKENI.

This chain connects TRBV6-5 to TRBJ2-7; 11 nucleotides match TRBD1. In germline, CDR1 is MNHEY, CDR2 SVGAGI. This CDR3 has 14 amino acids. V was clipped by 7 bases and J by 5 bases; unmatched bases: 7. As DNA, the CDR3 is TGTGCCAGCACAAGGACAGGGGGCTTAAACGAGCAGTACTTC. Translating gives CASTRTGGLNEQYF.

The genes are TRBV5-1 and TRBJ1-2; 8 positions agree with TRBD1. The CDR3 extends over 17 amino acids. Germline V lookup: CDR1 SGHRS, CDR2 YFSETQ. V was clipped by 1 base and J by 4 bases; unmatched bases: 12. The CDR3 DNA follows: TGCGCCAGCAGCTTGATGGGTAATGACAGGGGTAGCTATGGCTACACCTTC. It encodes CASSLMGNDRGSYGYTF.

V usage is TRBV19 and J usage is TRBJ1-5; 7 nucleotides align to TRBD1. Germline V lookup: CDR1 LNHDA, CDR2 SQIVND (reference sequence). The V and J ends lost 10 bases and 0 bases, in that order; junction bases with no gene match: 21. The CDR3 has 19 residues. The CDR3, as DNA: TGTGCCACAGGGGGTAGGACAGAGGAGATGGCATATAGCAATCAGCCCCAGCATTTT. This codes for CATGGRTEEMAYSNQPQHF.

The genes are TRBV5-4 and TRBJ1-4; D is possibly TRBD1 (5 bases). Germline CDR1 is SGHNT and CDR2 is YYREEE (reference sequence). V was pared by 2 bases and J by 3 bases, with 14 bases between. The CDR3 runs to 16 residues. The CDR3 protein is CASSLDSTLPNEKLFF. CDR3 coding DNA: TGTGCCAGCAGCTTAGACAGTACTCTACCTAATGAAAAACTGTTTTTT. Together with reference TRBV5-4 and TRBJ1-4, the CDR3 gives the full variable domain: ETGVTQSPTHLIKTRGQQVTLRCSSQSGHNTVSWYQQALGQGPQFIFQYYREEENGRGNFPPRFSGLQFPNYSSELNVNALELDDSALYLCASSLDSTLPNEKLFFGSGTQLSVL.

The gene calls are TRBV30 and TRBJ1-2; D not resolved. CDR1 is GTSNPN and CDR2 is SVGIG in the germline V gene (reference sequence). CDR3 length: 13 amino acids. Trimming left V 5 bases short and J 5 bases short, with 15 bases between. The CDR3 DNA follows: TGTGCCTGGGGGCGGCCTCCGGGGTATGGCTACACCTTC. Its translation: CAWGRPPGYGYTF.

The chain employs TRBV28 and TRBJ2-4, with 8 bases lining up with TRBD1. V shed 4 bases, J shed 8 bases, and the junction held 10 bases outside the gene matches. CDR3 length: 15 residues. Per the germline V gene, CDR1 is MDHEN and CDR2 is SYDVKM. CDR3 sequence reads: CASSWDRRQAYIQYF. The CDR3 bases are TGTGCCAGCAGTTGGGACAGGCGGCAGGCATACATTCAGTACTTC.

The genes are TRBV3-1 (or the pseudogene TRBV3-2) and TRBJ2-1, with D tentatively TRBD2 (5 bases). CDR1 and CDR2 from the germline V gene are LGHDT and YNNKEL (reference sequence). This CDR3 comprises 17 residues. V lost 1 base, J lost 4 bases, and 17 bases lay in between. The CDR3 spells CASSQGRANLGYNEQFF. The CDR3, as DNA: TGTGCCAGCAGCCAAGGGCGGGCCAATCTTGGATACAATGAGCAGTTCTTC.

This CDR3 reads CATKGGSSYNEQFF. In nucleotides, the CDR3 is TGTGCCACCAAGGGAGGGAGCTCCTACAATGAGCAGTTCTTC. The chain is built from TRBV24-1 and TRBJ2-1; 7 positions match TRBD2. Per the germline V gene, CDR1 is KGHDR and CDR2 is SFDVKD. The CDR3 spans 14 residues. The V segment lost 8 bases and the J segment 0 bases; nucleotides outside the gene matches: 3.

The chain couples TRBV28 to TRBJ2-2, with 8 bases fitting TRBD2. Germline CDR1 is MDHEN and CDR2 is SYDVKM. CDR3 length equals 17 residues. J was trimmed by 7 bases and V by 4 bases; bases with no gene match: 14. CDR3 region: CASSSAMGASGYGELFF. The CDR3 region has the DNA TGTGCCAGCAGTTCTGCGATGGGCGCTAGCGGGTACGGGGAGCTGTTTTTT. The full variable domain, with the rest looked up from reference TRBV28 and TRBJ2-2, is DVKVTQSSRYLVKRTGEKVFLECVQDMDHENMFWYRQDPGLGLRLIYFSYDVKMKEKGDIPEGYSVSREKKERFSLILESASTNQTSMYLCASSSAMGASGYGELFFGEGSRLTVL.

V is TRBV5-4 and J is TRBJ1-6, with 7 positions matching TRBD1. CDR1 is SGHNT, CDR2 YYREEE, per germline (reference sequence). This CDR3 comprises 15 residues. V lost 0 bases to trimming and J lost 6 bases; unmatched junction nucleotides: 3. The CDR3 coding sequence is TGTGCCAGCAGCTTGGGGGGACAGAGTAATTCACCCCTCCACTTT. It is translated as CASSLGGQSNSPLHF.

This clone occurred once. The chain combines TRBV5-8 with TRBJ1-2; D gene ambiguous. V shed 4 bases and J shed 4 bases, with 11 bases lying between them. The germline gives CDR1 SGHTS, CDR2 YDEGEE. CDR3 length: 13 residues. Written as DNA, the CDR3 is TGTGCCAGCAGCCTACCCGAGGGCTATGGCTACACCTTC. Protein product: CASSLPEGYGYTF.

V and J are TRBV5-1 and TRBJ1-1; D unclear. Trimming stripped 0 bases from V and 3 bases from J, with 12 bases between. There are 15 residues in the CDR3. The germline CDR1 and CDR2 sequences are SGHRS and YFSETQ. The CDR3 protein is CASSLDPGRDTEAFF. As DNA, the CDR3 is TGCGCCAGCAGCTTGGACCCGGGTCGGGACACTGAAGCTTTCTTT.

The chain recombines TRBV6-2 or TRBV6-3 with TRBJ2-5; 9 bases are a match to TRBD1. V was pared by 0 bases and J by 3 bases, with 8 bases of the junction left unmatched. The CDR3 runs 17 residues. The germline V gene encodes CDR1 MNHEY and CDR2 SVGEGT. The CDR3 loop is CASSYSTYTGGEETQYF. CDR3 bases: TGTGCCAGCAGTTACTCGACTTATACAGGGGGCGAAGAGACCCAGTACTTC.

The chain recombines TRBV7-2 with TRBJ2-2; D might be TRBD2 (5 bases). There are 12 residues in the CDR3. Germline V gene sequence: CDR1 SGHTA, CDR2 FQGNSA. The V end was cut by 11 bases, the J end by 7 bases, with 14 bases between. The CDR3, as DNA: TGTGCCGAAAGAACTAGAGGCGGGGAGCTGTTTTTT. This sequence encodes CAERTRGGELFF.

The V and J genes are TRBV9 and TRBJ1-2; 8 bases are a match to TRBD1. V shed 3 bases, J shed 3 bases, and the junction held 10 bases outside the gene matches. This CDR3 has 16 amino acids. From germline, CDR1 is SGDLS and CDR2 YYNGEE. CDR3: CASSATPGQAYYGYTF. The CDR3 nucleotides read TGTGCCAGCAGCGCCACCCCGGGACAGGCGTACTATGGCTACACCTTC.

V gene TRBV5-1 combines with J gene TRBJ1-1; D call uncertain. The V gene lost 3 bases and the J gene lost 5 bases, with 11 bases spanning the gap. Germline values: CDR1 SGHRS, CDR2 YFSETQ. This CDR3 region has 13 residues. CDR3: CASSWTPGTEAFF. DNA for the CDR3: TGCGCCAGCAGCTGGACGCCGGGAACTGAAGCTTTCTTT.